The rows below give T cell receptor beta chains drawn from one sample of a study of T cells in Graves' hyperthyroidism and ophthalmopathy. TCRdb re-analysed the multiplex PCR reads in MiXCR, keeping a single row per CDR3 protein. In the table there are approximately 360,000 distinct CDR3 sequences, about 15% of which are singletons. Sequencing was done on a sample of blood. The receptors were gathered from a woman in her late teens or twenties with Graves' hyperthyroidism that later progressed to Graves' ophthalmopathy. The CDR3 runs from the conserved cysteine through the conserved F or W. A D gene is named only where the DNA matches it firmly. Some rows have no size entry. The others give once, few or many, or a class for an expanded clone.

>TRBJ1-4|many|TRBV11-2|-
TGTGCCAGCAGCTTAGCGGTGGATAATGAAAAACTGTTTTTT
CASSLAVDNEKLFF
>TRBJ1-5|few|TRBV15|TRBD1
TGTGCCACCAGCCGCAAGGGGGCGGGTCAGCCCCAGCATTTT
CATSRKGAGQPQHF
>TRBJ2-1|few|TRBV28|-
TGTGCCAGCAGTTCGGACGCCAATGAGCAGTTCTTC
CASSSDANEQFF
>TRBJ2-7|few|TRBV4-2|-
TGTGCCAGCAGCCAAGTTCCCGGGATCTACGAGCAGTACTTC
CASSQVPGIYEQYF
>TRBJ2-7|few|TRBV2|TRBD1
TGTGCCAGCAGATCTGGGACAGGGGCAATTGGTGAGCAGTACTTC
CASRSGTGAIGEQYF
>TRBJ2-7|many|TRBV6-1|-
TGTGCCAGCACCCAAATACCAGGTGGGACCTACGAGCAGTACTTC
CASTQIPGGTYEQYF
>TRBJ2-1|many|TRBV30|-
TGTGCCTGGAGTAGACGCGACGAGCAGTTCTTC
CAWSRRDEQFF
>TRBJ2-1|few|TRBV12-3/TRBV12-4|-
TGTGCCAGCAGTTTAAGGACCGCCGCCCGGGAGCAGTTCTTC
CASSLRTAAREQFF
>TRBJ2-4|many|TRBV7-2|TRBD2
TGTGCCAGCAGCGGGGGACTAGCGGGGCGGGGCATTCAGTACTTC
CASSGGLAGRGIQYF
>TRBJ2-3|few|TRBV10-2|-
TGCGCCAGCAGTGATATGTCAGATACGCAGTATTTT
CASSDMSDTQYF
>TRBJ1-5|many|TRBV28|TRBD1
TGTGCCAGCAGCACAGGGGGACCTAGCAATCAGCCCCAGCATTTT
CASSTGGPSNQPQHF
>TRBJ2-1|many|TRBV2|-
TGTGCCAGCACCGAACTTAGGGGAGGCAATGAGCAGTTCTTC
CASTELRGGNEQFF
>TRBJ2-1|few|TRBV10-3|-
TGTGCCATCAGTGACGGTCTAGCCTCCTACAATGAGCAGTTCTTC
CAISDGLASYNEQFF
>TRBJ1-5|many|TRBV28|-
TGTGCCAGCAGTCCACCGTGGTACACCAGGGTAAGCAATCAGCCCCAGCATTTT
CASSPPWYTRVSNQPQHF
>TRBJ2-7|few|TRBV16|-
TGTGCCAGCAGCCAATCACAGGTCCGCGAGCAGTACTTC
CASSQSQVREQYF
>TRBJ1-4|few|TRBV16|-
TGTGCCAGCAGCCGCCTAGCGGGAGCAAAAAAACTGTTTTTT
CASSRLAGAKKLFF
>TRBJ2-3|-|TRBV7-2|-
TGTGCCAGCAGCAACTTGGACAGTTTCACAGATACGCAGTATTTT
CASSNLDSFTDTQYF
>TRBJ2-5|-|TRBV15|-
TGTGCCACCAGCTTTTCAGGGGCCCAAGAGACCCAGTACTTC
CATSFSGAQETQYF
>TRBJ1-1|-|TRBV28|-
TGTGCCAGCAAGCGGGATTTTCACATGAACACTGGAGCTTTCTTT
CASKRDFHMNTGAFF
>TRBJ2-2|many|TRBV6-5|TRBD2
TGTGCCAGCAGTTACGGCGTAAGCGGGACGGCGGCCGGGGAGCTGTTTTTT
CASSYGVSGTAAGELFF
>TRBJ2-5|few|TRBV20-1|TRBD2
TGCAGTGCTAGAGCCCCGCTAGCGGGAGGGCCGAGTGAGACCCAGTACTTC
CSARAPLAGGPSETQYF
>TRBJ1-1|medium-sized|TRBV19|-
TGTGCCAGTAGTTCCATAACCAGGGACTCGATGAACACTGAAGCTTTCTTT
CASSSITRDSMNTEAFF
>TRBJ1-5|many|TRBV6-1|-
TGTGCCAGCAGTGTCGGGGGGATGGCGAGCAATCAGCCCCAGCATTTT
CASSVGGMASNQPQHF
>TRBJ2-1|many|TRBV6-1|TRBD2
TGTGCCAGCAGGTCCAGCGGGATTGCCGACGCCTACAATGAGCAGTTCTTC
CASRSSGIADAYNEQFF
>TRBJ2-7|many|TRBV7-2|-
TGTGCCAGCAGCCGGGACCTATACGAGCAGTACTTC
CASSRDLYEQYF
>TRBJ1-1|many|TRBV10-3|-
TGTGCCATCAGTGAGTCGACGACTGAAGAAGCTTTCTTT
CAISESTTEEAFF